This note documents a single TCR beta chain sequence. What this receptor recognizes is not known. Base qualities were left out, and no much larger clone turns up one base away. This sample was taken from a study of radiation and T cells in renal cell carcinoma (dated by TCRdb to the early 2020s). Regarding the research as a whole: In total, 50 to 60 samples underwent TCR beta sequencing: approximately 25 tumors plus 27 peripheral blood samples. In the 53 samples combined, some 4,000,000 unique CDR3 nucleotide sequences were found, encoding 2 million to 3 million unique CDR3 amino acid sequences. What the work shows at the level of the full study, not this receptor alone: Compared with controls, irradiated tumors had higher TCR clonality, as the top 100 clonotypes made up an average of approximately 50% of the repertoire, versus roughly 43% in nephrectomy-only tumors. Compared with control tumors, irradiated tumors had a greater number of dominant CDR3 motifs, and these motifs made up a bigger portion of the repertoire. Because only small tumor regions of roughly 0.9 g were available, intratumoral heterogeneity was not captured. The single-armed trial design could not address effects of radiation dose or scheduling on the TCR repertoire.

V is reduced by 0 bases and J by 4 bases, leaving a spacing of 6 bases between them. Reading from cysteine to phenylalanine, the CDR3 counts 13 amino acids. Just the 39-base CDR3 DNA is kept, in frame starting at base 1. The germline V gene supplies CDR1 SGHTA and CDR2 FQGNSA. The label giving this sample's time point can be read as: tumor resected at nephrectomy. In the paper's terms, the treatment or condition label means: treatment-naive control, cytoreductive nephrectomy. Control tumors were obtained from treatment-naive renal cell carcinoma patients in whom cytoreductive nephrectomy was performed without prior radiation. Every patient's renal cell carcinoma showed clear cell pathology. The control tumors used for TCR sequencing were from a few females and roughly ten males, were resected between about 2011 and 2014, and had a median patient age of about 54 years (range about 40 to 85). Tumors were mechanically dissociated, digested with collagenase/hyaluronidase at 37 °C, processed in gentleMACS C tubes, and stored in liquid nitrogen. Genomic DNA for TCR sequencing was prepared using the QIAamp DNA Blood Mini Kit (Qiagen). Samples were included in the analyses only if all quality control checks were passed.

TCR beta libraries were generated from genomic DNA with the immunoSEQ kit, following the manufacturer's recommendations. To prepare libraries, a first multiplex PCR with proprietary primers was run, followed by a second PCR that added unique barcodes, and a bead cleanup was done after each round. Each sample batch included a kit-provided positive control reaction and a negative control reaction. The final libraries underwent checking on an Agilent 4200 TapeStation D1000 ScreenTape, volumetric pooling, and quantification by qPCR. An Illumina NextSeq500 fitted with a MidOutput 150-cycle cartridge performed the sequencing, running 156 Read1 cycles and 15 Index1 cycles with the kit's custom primers. The pooled library was loaded at 0.8 to 1 pM with a roughly 20% PhiX control spike-in. On the study's bioinformatics: Vendor-processed data were analyzed in R, with a clonotype defined as all T cells sharing the same CDR3 nucleotide sequence. In the clone abundance analyses, frequencies were normalized to the 10,000 most abundant clones in each sample. Public T cell clones, averaging fewer than five per sample, were removed before analysis. The dominant motif analysis was done with ImmunoMap using the PAM10 matrix, a gap penalty of 30, and a homology threshold of 0.3, and motifs with a cumulative frequency of at least 0.01 were considered dominant. TCRdb limited this immuneACCESS table to in-frame rearrangements with V and J called. A share of clones is missing; checked studies link under half to unresolved V genes, and the rest is unexplained. The DNA gave D and trimming, while V, J and clone size come from that table. Across this sample there are 7,200 or so clones, with about two thirds seen only once. The ten largest clonotypes hold roughly 42% of the sample.

The sequences come from tumor tissue, collected from a patient whose treatment was nephrectomy without radiotherapy. The chain links TRBV7-2 with TRBJ2-5; the D gene remains uncertain. The clonotype originates from a woman between 70 and 85 years old with renal cell carcinoma. The CDR3 has the sequence CASSLALRETQYF. The DNA sequence follows: TGTGCCAGCAGCTTAGCCCTGAGAGAGACCCAGTACTTC.